A single sample is the source of the 29 T cell receptor beta chains below, sequenced in a study of OX40 agonist ivuxolimab in advanced cancers. Some clones are missing from TCRdb's copy, which holds only in-frame ones; the method was immunoSEQ multiplex PCR. The sample consists of tens of thousands of clones, over 75% of them appearing once. The material was CD4+ or CD8+ T cells sorted from blood, obtained in a trial of the OX40 agonist ivuxolimab. The receptors here all came from an adult with an advanced solid tumor such as melanoma, head and neck, liver or kidney cancer.

This clone was observed a single time. The same CDR3 also results from other DNA sequences found in this sample. The V and J genes are TRBV18 and TRBJ1-2; the D is unclear. The CDR3 runs 14 residues. V was trimmed by 2 bases and J by 0 bases, leaving 7 bases between them. Germline CDR1 is KGHSH and CDR2 is LQKENI. CDR3 sequence (DNA): TGTGCCAGCTCACCAGGCACGGCTAACTATGGCTACACCTTC. Translating gives CASSPGTANYGYTF.

The V and J genes are TRBV7-3 and TRBJ2-5; tentatively, D is TRBD2 (5 bases). The CDR3 totals 15 residues. The germline V gene encodes CDR1 SGHTA and CDR2 FQGTGA. V lost 4 bases and J 2 bases, leaving 14 bases between the germline ends. The CDR3 region has the DNA TGTGCCAGCAGCTCCCGCGGCGGGTGGCAAGAGACCCAGTACTTC. Its translation: CASSSRGGWQETQYF.

The genes are TRBV5-6 and TRBJ2-1; TRBD2 matches 8 bases. Germline lookup yields CDR1 SGHDT and CDR2 YYEEEE. This CDR3 contains 14 residues. V gave up 6 bases and J gave up 2 bases; unmatched junction bases: 4. CDR3 nucleotides: TGTGCCAGCATCCGAGCGGGAGCCTACAATGAGCAGTTCTTC. Its protein is CASIRAGAYNEQFF.

The CDR3 coding sequence is TGTGCCAGCAGTTACCTCGGGACACAAGGGAGGAAAGCTTTCTTT. Its protein product is CASSYLGTQGRKAFF. The chain uses TRBV6-5 and TRBJ1-1; maybe TRBD1 (6 bases). V lost 2 bases, J lost 9 bases, and 19 bases lay in between. The CDR3 is 15 amino acids. CDR1 MNHEY and CDR2 SVGAGI come from the germline V gene.

V is TRBV9 and J is TRBJ1-1; TRBD1 matches at 8 bases. Losses at the gene ends were 4 bases for V and 2 bases for J; bases not matched to a gene: 4. CDR3 length: 14 residues. The germline V gene has CDR1 SGDLS and CDR2 YYNGEE. CDR3 region: CASSQTGGNTEAFF. DNA of the CDR3: TGTGCCAGCAGCCAAACAGGGGGTAACACTGAAGCTTTCTTT.

The chain uses TRBV28 and TRBJ2-4, with 7 bases aligning to TRBD2. This CDR3 is built from 15 residues. V lost 2 bases to trimming and J lost 0 bases; unmatched junction nucleotides: 1. Germline-derived CDR1 and CDR2 are MDHEN and SYDVKM. The DNA for the CDR3 is TGTGCCAGCAGTTTAAGCGGGATAGCCAAAAACATTCAGTACTTC. Protein sequence: CASSLSGIAKNIQYF.

CDR3: CASSPGEGGYTF. The CDR3 bases are TGTGCCAGCTCACCGGGAGAAGGAGGCTACACCTTC. This chain joins TRBV18 and TRBJ1-2, with D unresolved. Germline V gene sequence: CDR1 KGHSH, CDR2 LQKENI. The CDR3 runs 12 residues. V was trimmed by 3 bases and J by 8 bases, leaving 10 bases between them.

The chain combines TRBV10-3 with TRBJ2-7; 10 nucleotides agree with TRBD2. CDR1 is ENHRY and CDR2 is SYGVKD in the germline V gene. CDR3 size: 13 residues. V shed 10 bases, J shed 4 bases, and the junction held 7 bases outside the gene matches. The CDR3 loop is CATLLAGTYEQYF. CDR3 coding DNA: TGTGCCACCCTACTAGCGGGAACGTACGAGCAGTACTTC.

The V gene is TRBV4-1, the J gene TRBJ2-3, with 11 bases aligning to TRBD1. The CDR3 consists of 14 residues. V gave up 10 bases and J gave up 5 bases; unmatched junction bases: 8. Per the germline V gene, CDR1 is MGHRA and CDR2 is YSYEKL. CDR3 sequence (DNA): TGCGCCACCGCGGACAGGGGGCGTGGAGATACGCAGTATTTT. This codes for CATADRGRGDTQYF.

This chain links TRBV6-6 with TRBJ2-1; D is perhaps TRBD1 (5 bases). Germline V CDR1 and CDR2: MNHNY, SVGAGI (reference sequence). The CDR3 contains 16 residues. V was shortened by 0 bases and J by 8 bases, with 17 bases between the two germline ends. DNA of the CDR3: TGTGCCAGCAGTTACTCCGTGCAGGGTGGCGGCGATGAGCAGTTCTTC. Translation: CASSYSVQGGGDEQFF.

The chain has TRBV7-2 and TRBJ2-7, with TRBD2 matching over 10 bases. Losses at the gene ends were 1 base for V and 2 bases for J; bases not matched to a gene: 5. Germline values: CDR1 SGHTA, CDR2 FQGNSA. This CDR3 has 16 amino acids. The CDR3 DNA reads TGTGCCAGCAGCTTAGTAGCGGGAGGCCGAACCTACGAGCAGTACTTC. Protein: CASSLVAGGRTYEQYF.

V and J are TRBV4-3 and TRBJ1-3; D is undetermined. V was trimmed by 0 bases and J by 4 bases, leaving 4 bases between them. Germline V gives CDR1 LGHNA, CDR2 YSLEER. The CDR3 has 13 amino acids. The CDR3 is CASSQEDGNTIYF. The CDR3 coding sequence is TGCGCCAGCAGCCAAGAGGACGGAAACACCATATATTTT.

The rearrangement joins TRBV6-5 to TRBJ2-5; tentatively, D is TRBD1 or TRBD2 (6 bases each). Germline CDR1 MNHEY, CDR2 SVGAGI. Trimming shortened V by 6 bases and J by 5 bases, and 19 bases separated the two germline ends. The CDR3 is made up of 15 amino acids. The CDR3 loop reads CASSPSMEGGETQYF. In DNA form, the CDR3 reads TGTGCCAGCAGCCCTAGTATGGAAGGGGGGGAGACCCAGTACTTC.

In its sample, this clone was seen once. The rearrangement uses TRBV15 and TRBJ2-3, with TRBD2 identical over 12 bases. With V trimmed by 0 bases and J by 5 bases, 15 bases remained unmatched. Germline V gene sequence: CDR1 LNHNV, CDR2 YYDKDF (reference sequence). CDR3 length: 20 residues. CDR3 nucleotide sequence: TGTGCCACCAGCAGAGATATATCTCGGCTAGCGGGAGGGCCAGAAGATACGCAGTATTTT. This sequence encodes CATSRDISRLAGGPEDTQYF.

The chain has TRBV15 and TRBJ2-1; D is perhaps TRBD1 (6 bases). CDR1 and CDR2 (germline): LNHNV, YYDKDF (reference sequence). V lost 8 bases to trimming and J lost 4 bases, with 18 bases between them. This CDR3 is built from 15 residues. DNA for the CDR3: TGTGCCACCCGACAGGACCTTACGGGGTACAATGAGCAGTTCTTC. Translating gives CATRQDLTGYNEQFF.

This chain links TRBV11-2 with TRBJ1-2; no clear D. Germline V gene sequence: CDR1 SGHAT, CDR2 FQNNGV. Trimming cost V 5 bases and J 4 bases, with 11 bases left between them. The CDR3 contains 13 residues. CDR3 loop: CASSDFGSYGYTF. The CDR3 DNA reads TGTGCCAGCAGCGACTTCGGAAGCTATGGCTACACCTTC. Full variable domain (outside the CDR3, taken from reference TRBV11-2 and TRBJ1-2): EAGVAQSPRYKIIEKRQSVAFWCNPISGHATLYWYQQILGQGPKLLIQFQNNGVVDDSQLPKDRFSAERLKGVDSTLKIQPAKLEDSAVYLCASSDFGSYGYTFGSGTRLTVV.

This clone was observed once. V is TRBV5-1 and J is TRBJ1-3; D not certain. The V end was cut by 7 bases, the J end by 4 bases, with 15 bases between. CDR1 and CDR2 (germline): SGHRS, YFSETQ. This CDR3 spans 14 amino acids. In DNA, the CDR3 is TGCGCCAGCCGCCCAACGGCGTCCGGAAACACCATATATTTT. Translation gives CASRPTASGNTIYF.

This clone was counted a few times. The V and J genes are TRBV27 and TRBJ1-1; the D gene is possibly TRBD1 (5 bases). Trimming shortened V by 3 bases and J by 3 bases, and 8 bases separated the two germline ends. CDR1 and CDR2 (germline): MNHEY, SMNVEV (reference sequence). The CDR3 is made up of 13 amino acids. CDR3 in DNA: TGTGCCAGCAGTTTGGTAGGGGACACTGAAGCTTTCTTT. The encoded protein is CASSLVGDTEAFF.

This chain connects TRBV30 to TRBJ1-1, with 7 nucleotides matching TRBD1. The CDR3 has 15 residues. With 1 base clipped from V and 3 bases from J, the junction kept 8 bases outside the gene matches. Germline V gives CDR1 GTSNPN, CDR2 SVGIG (reference sequence). CDR3 loop: CAWSGKAGGDTEAFF. As DNA, the CDR3 is TGTGCCTGGAGTGGTAAGGCAGGGGGTGACACTGAAGCTTTCTTT.

The genes are TRBV5-1 and TRBJ2-5; D is unresolved. Trimming left V 2 bases short and J 5 bases short, with 10 bases between. This CDR3 region has 13 residues. Looked up from germline, CDR1 is SGHRS and CDR2 is YFSETQ. The DNA of the CDR3 is TGCGCCAGCAGCTTAGCTTCTAGGGAGACCCAGTACTTC. Translation gives CASSLASRETQYF.

The V gene is TRBV7-2, the J gene TRBJ1-2, with D perhaps TRBD1 (6 bases). Germline V gene data show CDR1 as SGHTA and CDR2 as FQGNSA. This CDR3 comprises 14 residues. V dropped 5 bases and J dropped 2 bases, with 12 bases sitting between them. Here the CDR3 DNA reads TGTGCCAGCAGCGTAGGGACACCAAACTATGGCTACACCTTC. Translating it yields CASSVGTPNYGYTF.

CDR3 amino acids: CASSKDRGLYEQYF. DNA for the CDR3: TGTGCCAGCAGTAAGGACAGGGGGCTTTACGAGCAGTACTTC. V and J are TRBV9 and TRBJ2-7; 11 bases are a match to TRBD1. J gave up 4 bases and V 5 bases, and 5 bases lay outside the gene matches. Germline lookup yields CDR1 SGDLS and CDR2 YYNGEE. This CDR3 spans 14 amino acids.

The rearrangement links TRBV9 to TRBJ1-6; D remains ambiguous. The V and J ends lost 7 bases and 4 bases respectively, with 15 bases between them. This CDR3 contains 15 residues. Per the germline V gene, CDR1 is SGDLS and CDR2 is YYNGEE. CDR3 nucleotide sequence: TGTGCCAGCGCTCGGGGATTTCAATATAATTCACCCCTCCACTTT. The encoded protein is CASARGFQYNSPLHF.

CDR3 amino acids: CASSFRLAFDNEQFF. CDR3 bases: TGTGCCAGCAGCTTCAGGCTAGCCTTCGACAATGAGCAGTTCTTC. This chain connects TRBV11-2 to TRBJ2-1; D is possibly TRBD2 (5 bases). Germline lookup yields CDR1 SGHAT and CDR2 FQNNGV. V dropped 3 bases and J dropped 5 bases, with 14 bases sitting between them. CDR3 length: 15 amino acids.

The V gene is TRBV10-1, the J gene TRBJ1-2; 7 positions match TRBD1. Germline V gene sequence: CDR1 WNHNN, CDR2 SYGVQD (reference sequence). The CDR3 is 13 residues long. V lost 6 bases and J lost 2; bases outside the gene matches: 3. The CDR3 region has the DNA TGCGCCAGCAGGGGGGACAGCAACTATGGCTACACCTTC. This gives the protein CASRGDSNYGYTF.

This chain links TRBV5-1 with TRBJ2-5; D uncertain. This CDR3 comprises 14 residues. CDR1 and CDR2 (germline): SGHRS, YFSETQ. V was pared by 4 bases and J by 0 bases, with 10 bases between. DNA for the CDR3: TGCGCCAGCAGCCCCCGTCAGGACCAAGAGACCCAGTACTTC. Encoded protein: CASSPRQDQETQYF.

This chain connects TRBV7-9 to TRBJ2-1; TRBD2 agrees at 14 bases. This CDR3 has 17 residues. V lost 5 bases, J lost 7 bases, and 10 bases stayed unmatched. CDR1 and CDR2 (germline): SEHNR, FQNEAQ (reference sequence). The CDR3: CASSPRLAGGPANEQFF. For the CDR3, the DNA is TGTGCCAGCAGCCCTAGACTAGCGGGAGGGCCTGCGAATGAGCAGTTCTTC.

The CDR3 region has the DNA TGTGCCAGCAGCCAAGCCACTCGGGCGGAAAATGAAAAACTGTTTTTT. Translated, it gives CASSQATRAENEKLFF. The rearrangement links TRBV4-2 to TRBJ1-4; D not resolved. Germline values: CDR1 LGHNA, CDR2 YNFKEQ. V shed 1 base and J shed 5 bases, with 14 bases lying between them. This CDR3 comprises 16 residues.

The chain has TRBV7-2 and TRBJ1-5; TRBD1 is a possible D gene (5 bases). The CDR3 loop spans 14 amino acids. Trimming took off 5 bases at V and 1 base at J, with 9 bases between the two ends. CDR1 and CDR2 (germline): SGHTA, FQGNSA. CDR3 amino acids: CASSTRDSNQPQHF. In DNA form, the CDR3 reads TGTGCCAGCAGCACAAGGGACAGCAATCAGCCCCAGCATTTT.